The rows below give T cell receptor beta chains drawn from one sample of a study of blood T cell repertoires in COVID-19. Sequencing was performed with immunoSEQ multiplex PCR; in TCRdb, only in-frame clones are kept and a portion is missing. The sample lists about 260,000 clones; about 91% were seen once. Specimen: PBMCs or T cells enriched from blood (not recorded which). The receptors come from a woman in her thirties or forties with acute COVID-19. The CDR3 runs from the conserved cysteine through the conserved F or W. The order of the fields is clone size, D gene, V gene, J gene, CDR3 protein, CDR3 DNA. D genes are given only for firm matches. Clone size appears in some rows only: once, few, many, or a class for an expanded clone.

.	TRBD2	TRBV6-2/TRBV6-3	TRBJ2-5	CASSLGLARTQYF	TGTGCCAGCAGCCTGGGACTAGCGAGGACCCAGTACTTC
once	.	TRBV21-1	TRBJ2-1	CASSTLSLREAYNEQFF	TGTGCCAGCAGCACACTCTCTCTCCGGGAGGCTTACAATGAGCAGTTCTTC
.	.	TRBV27	TRBJ2-7	CASSPGLGLKQYF	TGTGCCAGCAGTCCCGGACTGGGCCTAAAGCAGTACTTC
.	.	TRBV10-3	TRBJ2-7	CAISGQSLTYEQYF	TGTGCCATCAGCGGACAGTCCCTAACCTACGAGCAGTACTTC
.	.	TRBV27	TRBJ1-1	CASSSVLNTEAFF	TGTGCCAGCAGTTCTGTCTTAAACACTGAAGCTTTCTTT
few	.	TRBV11-2	TRBJ1-1	CASSRDRVKAFF	TGTGCCAGCAGCCGCGACAGAGTGAAAGCTTTCTTT
once	TRBD2	TRBV14	TRBJ2-1	CASSEEKTSGYNEQFF	TGTGCCAGCAGCGAAGAAAAGACTAGCGGTTACAATGAGCAGTTCTTC
.	TRBD2	TRBV18	TRBJ2-1	CASSLGLAGVSNEQFF	TGTGCCAGCTCACTCGGACTAGCGGGAGTTTCCAATGAGCAGTTCTTC
.	TRBD1	TRBV7-2	TRBJ2-4	CASSPGQGRTKNIQYF	TGTGCCAGCAGCCCCGGACAGGGGAGAACCAAAAACATTCAGTACTTC
.	TRBD2	TRBV5-6	TRBJ2-1	CASSFGSGRTSPYNEQFF	TGTGCCAGCAGCTTCGGGAGCGGGAGGACCTCCCCCTACAATGAGCAGTTCTTC
.	TRBD1	TRBV27	TRBJ2-6	CASRISAGQGFSGANVLTF	TGTGCCAGCAGAATTTCTGCCGGACAGGGTTTTTCCGGGGCCAACGTCCTGACTTTC